This T cell receptor beta chain was captured by sequencing in a study of radiation and T cells in renal cell carcinoma. Libraries were prepared by immunoSEQ multiplex PCR; TCRdb keeps only in-frame clonotypes and omits some of them. The sample lists fewer than 85,000 clones, 70% to 90% occurring once. Time point denoted: blood 4 weeks post-SBRT, at nephrectomy. The treatment: 15 Gy SBRT to primary tumor, nephrectomy 4 weeks later. Nephrectomy followed 15 Gy stereotactic body radiation by 4 weeks. Serial blood draws occurred at baseline and 2 and 4 weeks post-SBRT. The patient's renal cell carcinoma had clear cell pathology. Germline V gene sequence: CDR1 DFQATT, CDR2 SNEGSKA (reference sequence). The CDR3 runs 11 residues. Concerning this clone itself: Relative to the germline gene, one junction end is altered; a read error may explain this.

The gene calls are TRBV20-1 and TRBJ2-3; D ambiguous. This TCR came from a woman in her 70s with renal cell carcinoma. Source: blood, taken from a patient whose treatment included radiotherapy and nephrectomy. The chain's CDR3 is CSARDGPSVGF. CDR3 sequence (DNA): TGCAGTGCTAGAGATGGGCCATCCGTAGGTTTT.